This is a list of T cell receptor beta chains from one sample in a study of radiotherapy plus CTLA-4 blockade in lung cancer. Data came from immunoSEQ multiplex PCR; TCRdb stores just in-frame clones and leaves some out. The sample has 85,000 to 90,000 clones; more than 85% are singletons. The specimen was peripheral blood, collected from a patient treated with radiotherapy plus ipilimumab. The receptors stem from a human donor with non-small cell lung cancer that progressed on radiotherapy plus ipilimumab. Each CDR3 is given with its conserved first and last residue. D genes are given only for firm matches. The size of a clone is reported for some rows only, either as once, few or many, or as a class for expanded clones.

clone size: NA; D gene: TRBD1; J gene: TRBJ2-2; V gene: TRBV5-4; CDR3 protein: CASSSSGRGPYTGELFF; CDR3 DNA: TGTGCCAGCAGCTCTTCGGGCAGGGGGCCGTACACCGGGGAGCTGTTTTTT
clone size: NA; D gene: NA; J gene: TRBJ1-3; V gene: TRBV9; CDR3 protein: CASSVGDVKAGNTIYF; CDR3 DNA: TGTGCCAGCAGCGTAGGGGACGTTAAAGCTGGAAACACCATATATTTT
clone size: NA; D gene: TRBD1; J gene: TRBJ1-2; V gene: TRBV6-1; CDR3 protein: CASSMTGGANYGYTF; CDR3 DNA: TGTGCCAGCAGCATGACAGGGGGCGCTAACTATGGCTACACCTTC
clone size: once; D gene: NA; J gene: TRBJ2-3; V gene: TRBV18; CDR3 protein: CASSPASTDTQYF; CDR3 DNA: TGTGCCAGCTCACCCGCTAGCACAGATACGCAGTATTTT
clone size: NA; D gene: NA; J gene: TRBJ2-7; V gene: TRBV6-5; CDR3 protein: CASSPQGGSSYEQYF; CDR3 DNA: TGTGCCAGCAGTCCTCAGGGGGGGAGTTCCTACGAGCAGTACTTC
clone size: NA; D gene: NA; J gene: TRBJ1-5; V gene: TRBV28; CDR3 protein: CASSLNALHSNQPQHF; CDR3 DNA: TGTGCCAGCAGTTTAAATGCCCTCCATAGCAATCAGCCCCAGCATTTT
clone size: NA; D gene: NA; J gene: TRBJ1-2; V gene: TRBV29-1; CDR3 protein: CSVDSPNYGYTF; CDR3 DNA: TGCAGCGTTGACAGTCCTAACTATGGCTACACCTTC
clone size: NA; D gene: NA; J gene: TRBJ1-3; V gene: TRBV27; CDR3 protein: CASSRGGLSGNTIYF; CDR3 DNA: TGTGCCAGCAGCCGGGGCGGACTCTCTGGAAACACCATATATTTT
clone size: NA; D gene: NA; J gene: TRBJ1-1; V gene: TRBV28; CDR3 protein: CASSLGREAFF; CDR3 DNA: TGTGCCAGCAGTTTGGGCAGGGAAGCTTTCTTT
clone size: NA; D gene: TRBD1; J gene: TRBJ1-5; V gene: TRBV27; CDR3 protein: CASSPNTGGRNQPQHF; CDR3 DNA: TGTGCCAGCAGTCCGAACACAGGGGGACGCAATCAGCCCCAGCATTTT
clone size: NA; D gene: NA; J gene: TRBJ2-7; V gene: TRBV7-9; CDR3 protein: CASSPRGGLAVEQYF; CDR3 DNA: TGTGCCAGCAGCCCACGCGGGGGCCTAGCCGTCGAGCAGTACTTC
clone size: NA; D gene: NA; J gene: TRBJ1-6; V gene: TRBV19; CDR3 protein: CASSIVPGEQGGVRSPLHF; CDR3 DNA: TGTGCCAGTAGTATAGTCCCCGGGGAACAGGGTGGAGTAAGATCACCCCTCCACTTT
clone size: NA; D gene: NA; J gene: TRBJ2-3; V gene: TRBV4-3; CDR3 protein: CASSLWTGTDTQYF; CDR3 DNA: TGCGCCAGCAGCCTATGGACAGGCACAGATACGCAGTATTTT
clone size: NA; D gene: NA; J gene: TRBJ1-1; V gene: TRBV6-5; CDR3 protein: CASSPSRDLTEAFF; CDR3 DNA: TGTGCCAGCAGTCCTTCCAGGGACCTCACTGAAGCTTTCTTT
clone size: NA; D gene: NA; J gene: TRBJ2-2; V gene: TRBV4-1; CDR3 protein: CASSQATGRSTGELFF; CDR3 DNA: TGCGCCAGCAGCCAAGCCACAGGGCGTAGCACCGGGGAGCTGTTTTTT
clone size: few; D gene: TRBD1; J gene: TRBJ2-7; V gene: TRBV7-2; CDR3 protein: CASSSRDRLYEQYF; CDR3 DNA: TGTGCCAGCAGCTCCCGGGACAGGCTGTACGAGCAGTACTTC
clone size: NA; D gene: NA; J gene: TRBJ2-7; V gene: TRBV5-5; CDR3 protein: CASSLIYEQYF; CDR3 DNA: TGTGCCAGCAGCCTGATCTACGAGCAGTACTTC
clone size: NA; D gene: NA; J gene: TRBJ2-2; V gene: TRBV7-9; CDR3 protein: CASSGAGELFF; CDR3 DNA: TGTGCCAGCAGCGGAGCCGGGGAGCTGTTTTTT
clone size: NA; D gene: NA; J gene: TRBJ1-1; V gene: TRBV6-5; CDR3 protein: CASTQDHTEAFF; CDR3 DNA: TGTGCCAGCACCCAGGATCACACTGAAGCTTTCTTT
clone size: NA; D gene: NA; J gene: TRBJ2-2; V gene: TRBV11-2; CDR3 protein: CASSFQGHKAGELFF; CDR3 DNA: TGTGCCAGCAGCTTTCAGGGACATAAGGCCGGGGAGCTGTTTTTT
clone size: once; D gene: NA; J gene: TRBJ2-3; V gene: TRBV5-1; CDR3 protein: CASSWGRSTDTQYF; CDR3 DNA: TGCGCCAGCAGCTGGGGCCGCAGCACAGATACGCAGTATTTT
clone size: NA; D gene: NA; J gene: TRBJ2-5; V gene: TRBV6-5; CDR3 protein: CASSSQRVETQYF; CDR3 DNA: TGTGCCAGCAGTTCCCAGCGGGTAGAGACCCAGTACTTC